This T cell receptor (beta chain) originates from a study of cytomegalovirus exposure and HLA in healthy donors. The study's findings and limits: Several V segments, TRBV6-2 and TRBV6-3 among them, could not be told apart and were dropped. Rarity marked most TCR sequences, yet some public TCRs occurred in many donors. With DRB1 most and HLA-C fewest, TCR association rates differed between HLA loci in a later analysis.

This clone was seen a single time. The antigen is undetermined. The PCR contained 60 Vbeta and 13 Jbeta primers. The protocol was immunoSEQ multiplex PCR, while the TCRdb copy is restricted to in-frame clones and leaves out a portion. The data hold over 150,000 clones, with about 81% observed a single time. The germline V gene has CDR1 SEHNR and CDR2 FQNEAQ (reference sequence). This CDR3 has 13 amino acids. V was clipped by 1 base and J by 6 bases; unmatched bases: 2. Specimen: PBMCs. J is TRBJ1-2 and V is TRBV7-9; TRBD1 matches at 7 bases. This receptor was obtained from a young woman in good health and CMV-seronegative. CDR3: CASSLDRGDGYTF. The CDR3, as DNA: TGTGCCAGCAGCTTAGACAGGGGAGATGGCTACACCTTC.